This T cell receptor (beta chain) appears in the sequencing data of a study of T cells in Graves' hyperthyroidism and ophthalmopathy. With regard to this clonotype: The target antigen is unknown.

Whole-study results and caveats: Appearing also in blood were most of the thyroid clonotypes expanded above 0.001.

There were TCR beta CDR3 regions amplified from RNA transcripts. HTBI primers were used for first-round RT-PCR of the TCR CDR3. In TCRdb, the multiplex PCR reads were re-called with MiXCR into one record per CDR3 protein. The sample holds hundreds of thousands of distinct CDR3 sequences; about 19% are singletons and the top ten take over 15%. The CDR3 spans 13 residues. The V segment lost 4 bases and the J segment 6 bases; nucleotides outside the gene matches: 6. Germline values: CDR1 SGHRS, CDR2 YFSETQ. Subjects aged 18 to 65 presented with newly diagnosed hyperthyroidism of less than 2 months' duration. Blood from later-ophthalmopathy patients was taken at first hyperthyroidism diagnosis.

The rearrangement joins TRBV5-1 to TRBJ2-7, with 8 bases that match TRBD1. The sequenced sample was blood. The receptor was isolated from a woman aged 45-65 years with Graves' hyperthyroidism that later progressed to Graves' ophthalmopathy. The CDR3 is CASSPQGALEQYF. The CDR3 DNA reads TGCGCCAGCAGCCCGCAGGGGGCCCTCGAGCAGTACTTC.